The source of this T cell receptor beta chain is a study of cytomegalovirus exposure and HLA in healthy donors. Germline V gene lookup returns CDR1 LNHNV and CDR2 YYDKDF (reference sequence). The CDR3 is 15 residues long. Trimming at V came to 1 base and at J to 4 bases, leaving 4 bases not matched to a gene. The PCR employed 60 Vbeta primers together with 13 Jbeta primers. Clones were read by immunoSEQ multiplex PCR, and TCRdb kept only the in-frame ones, dropping some. The sample holds 90,000 to 95,000 clones; about three quarters are singletons and the top ten take approximately 4.8%. Sequences were obtained from PBMCs. The clonotype originates from a male donor in good health and CMV-seropositive. The rearrangement joins TRBV15 to TRBJ2-1; 7 nucleotides agree with TRBD2. CDR3 sequence (DNA): TGTGCCACCAGCAGAGCCGGGAGGACGTACAATGAGCAGTTCTTC. Its translation is CATSRAGRTYNEQFF.